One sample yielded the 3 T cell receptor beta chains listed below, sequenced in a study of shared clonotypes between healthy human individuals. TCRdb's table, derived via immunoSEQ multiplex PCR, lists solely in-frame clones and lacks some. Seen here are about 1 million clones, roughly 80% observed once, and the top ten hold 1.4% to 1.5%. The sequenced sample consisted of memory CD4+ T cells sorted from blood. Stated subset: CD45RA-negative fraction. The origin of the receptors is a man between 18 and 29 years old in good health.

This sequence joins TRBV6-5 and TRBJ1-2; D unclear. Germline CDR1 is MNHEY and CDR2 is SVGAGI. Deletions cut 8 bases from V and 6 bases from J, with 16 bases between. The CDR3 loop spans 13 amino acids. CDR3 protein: CASGNGGWDGYTF. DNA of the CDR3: TGTGCCAGCGGAAACGGCGGCTGGGATGGCTACACCTTC.

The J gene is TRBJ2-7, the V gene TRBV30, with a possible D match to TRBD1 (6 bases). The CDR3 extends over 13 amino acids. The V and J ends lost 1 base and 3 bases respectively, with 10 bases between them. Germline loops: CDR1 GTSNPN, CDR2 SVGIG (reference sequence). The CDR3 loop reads CAWSEGGYYEQYF. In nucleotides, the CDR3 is TGTGCCTGGAGTGAAGGGGGATACTACGAGCAGTACTTC.

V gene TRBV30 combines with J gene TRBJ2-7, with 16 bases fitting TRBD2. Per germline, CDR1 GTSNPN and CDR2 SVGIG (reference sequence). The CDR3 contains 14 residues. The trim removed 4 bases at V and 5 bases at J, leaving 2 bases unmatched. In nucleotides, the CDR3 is TGTGCCTGGAAGGGACTAGCGGGAGGGGACGAGCAGTACTTC. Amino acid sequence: CAWKGLAGGDEQYF.